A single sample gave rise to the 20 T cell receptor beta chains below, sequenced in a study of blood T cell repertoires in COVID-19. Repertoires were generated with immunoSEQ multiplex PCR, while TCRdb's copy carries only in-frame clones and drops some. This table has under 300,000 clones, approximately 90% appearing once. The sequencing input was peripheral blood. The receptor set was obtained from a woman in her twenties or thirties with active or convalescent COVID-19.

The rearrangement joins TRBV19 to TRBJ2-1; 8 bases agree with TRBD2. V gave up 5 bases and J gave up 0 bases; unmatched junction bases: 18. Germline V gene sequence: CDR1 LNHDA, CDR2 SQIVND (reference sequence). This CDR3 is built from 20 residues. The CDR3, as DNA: TGTGCCAGTAGTGGGGATCGGGGAAGCGGGGGAGGCAGCTCCTACAATGAGCAGTTCTTC. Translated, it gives CASSGDRGSGGGSSYNEQFF.

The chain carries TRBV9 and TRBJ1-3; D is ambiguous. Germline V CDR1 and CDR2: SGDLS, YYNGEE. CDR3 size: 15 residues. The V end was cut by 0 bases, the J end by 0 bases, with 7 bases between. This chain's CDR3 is CASSVGPPSGNTIYF. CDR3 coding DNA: TGTGCCAGCAGCGTAGGTCCTCCCTCTGGAAACACCATATATTTT.

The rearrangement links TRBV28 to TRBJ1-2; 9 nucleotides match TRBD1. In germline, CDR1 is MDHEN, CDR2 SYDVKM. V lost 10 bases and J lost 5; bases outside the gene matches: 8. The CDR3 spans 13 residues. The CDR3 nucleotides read TGTGCCAACTGGGACAGGGTCATGTATGGCTACACCTTC. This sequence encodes CANWDRVMYGYTF.

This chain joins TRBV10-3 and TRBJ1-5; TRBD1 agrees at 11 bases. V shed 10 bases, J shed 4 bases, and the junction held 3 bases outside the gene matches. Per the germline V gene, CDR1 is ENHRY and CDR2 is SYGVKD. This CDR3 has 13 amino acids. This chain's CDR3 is CATGQGGNQPQHF. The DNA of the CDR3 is TGTGCCACGGGACAGGGGGGGAATCAGCCCCAGCATTTT.

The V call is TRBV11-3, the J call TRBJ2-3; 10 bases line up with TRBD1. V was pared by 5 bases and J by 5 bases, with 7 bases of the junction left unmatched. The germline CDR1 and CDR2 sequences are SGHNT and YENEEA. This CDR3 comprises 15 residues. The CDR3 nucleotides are TGTGCCAGCAGCGCAGGGGACAGGGGAAGAGATACGCAGTATTTT. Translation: CASSAGDRGRDTQYF.

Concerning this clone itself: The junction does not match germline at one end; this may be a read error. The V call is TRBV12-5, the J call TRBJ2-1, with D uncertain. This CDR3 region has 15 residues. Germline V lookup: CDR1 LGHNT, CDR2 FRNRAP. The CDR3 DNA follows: TGTGCTAGTGGTTTGGACCCAGGCTCCAACAATGAGCAGTTCTTC. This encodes CASGLDPGSNNEQFF.

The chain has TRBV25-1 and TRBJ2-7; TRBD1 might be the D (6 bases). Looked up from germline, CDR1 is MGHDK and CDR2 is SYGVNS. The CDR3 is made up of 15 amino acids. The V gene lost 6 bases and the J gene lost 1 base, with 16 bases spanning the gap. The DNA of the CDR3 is TGTGCCAGCAGGGGTCCAGGGGTTTGGTCCTACGAGCAGTACTTC. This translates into CASRGPGVWSYEQYF.

Here the CDR3 DNA reads TGTGCCAGCAGCTCGACTAGTCCTTGGGGCACAGATACGCAGTATTTT. This sequence encodes CASSSTSPWGTDTQYF. The chain links TRBV7-2 to TRBJ2-3; D might be TRBD2 (6 bases). Germline CDR1 SGHTA, CDR2 FQGNSA. Trimming took 4 bases from V and 1 from J, leaving 15 bases between them. The CDR3 runs 16 residues. Full variable domain (missing parts from reference TRBV7-2 and TRBJ2-3): GAGVSQSPSNKVTEKGKDVELRCDPISGHTALYWYRQSLGQGLEFLIYFQGNSAPDKSGLPSDRFSAERTGGSVSTLTIQRTQQEDSAVYLCASSSTSPWGTDTQYFGPGTRLTVL.

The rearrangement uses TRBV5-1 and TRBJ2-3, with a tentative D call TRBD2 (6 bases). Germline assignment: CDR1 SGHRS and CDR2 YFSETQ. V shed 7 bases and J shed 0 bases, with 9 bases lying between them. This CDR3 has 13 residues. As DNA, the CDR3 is TGCGCCAGCGCGGAGGGGAGCACAGATACGCAGTATTTT. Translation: CASAEGSTDTQYF.

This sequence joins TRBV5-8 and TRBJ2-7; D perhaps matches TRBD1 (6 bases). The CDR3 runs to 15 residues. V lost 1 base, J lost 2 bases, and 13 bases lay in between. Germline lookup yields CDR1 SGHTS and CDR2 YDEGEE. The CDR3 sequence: CASSLYQGTPYEQYF. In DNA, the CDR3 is TGTGCCAGCAGCTTGTACCAGGGGACCCCCTACGAGCAGTACTTC.

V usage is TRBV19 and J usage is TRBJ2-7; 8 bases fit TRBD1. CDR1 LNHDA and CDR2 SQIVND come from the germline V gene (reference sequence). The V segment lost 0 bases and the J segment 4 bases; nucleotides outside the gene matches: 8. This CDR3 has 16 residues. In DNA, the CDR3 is TGTGCCAGTAGTATAGATCGCCCGGACAGGGATTACGAGCAGTACTTC. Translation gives CASSIDRPDRDYEQYF. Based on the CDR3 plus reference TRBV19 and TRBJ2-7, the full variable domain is DGGITQSPKYLFRKEGQNVTLSCEQNLNHDAMYWYRQDPGQGLRLIYYSQIVNDFQKGDIAEGYSVSREKKESFPLTVTSAQKNPTAFYLCASSIDRPDRDYEQYFGPGTRLTVT.

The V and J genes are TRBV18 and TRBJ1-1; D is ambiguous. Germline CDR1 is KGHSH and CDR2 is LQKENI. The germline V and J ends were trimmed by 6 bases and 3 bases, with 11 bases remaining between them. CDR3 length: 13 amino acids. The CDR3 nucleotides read TGTGCCAGCTCCCCTGCGCTGGACACTGAAGCTTTCTTT. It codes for CASSPALDTEAFF.

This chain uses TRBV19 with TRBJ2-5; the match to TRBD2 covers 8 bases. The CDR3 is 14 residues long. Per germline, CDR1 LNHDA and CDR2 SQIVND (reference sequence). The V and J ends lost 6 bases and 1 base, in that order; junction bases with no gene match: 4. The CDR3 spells CASSGLARQETQYF. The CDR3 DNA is TGTGCCAGTAGCGGACTAGCACGCCAAGAGACCCAGTACTTC. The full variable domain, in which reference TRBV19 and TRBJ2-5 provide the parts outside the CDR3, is DGGITQSPKYLFRKEGQNVTLSCEQNLNHDAMYWYRQDPGQGLRLIYYSQIVNDFQKGDIAEGYSVSREKKESFPLTVTSAQKNPTAFYLCASSGLARQETQYFGPGTRLLVL.

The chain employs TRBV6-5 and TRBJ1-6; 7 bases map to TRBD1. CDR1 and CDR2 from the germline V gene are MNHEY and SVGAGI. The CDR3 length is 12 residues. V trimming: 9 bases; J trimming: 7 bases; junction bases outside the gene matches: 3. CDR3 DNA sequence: TGTGCCAGTGGGACAGTCAATTCACCCCTCCACTTT. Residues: CASGTVNSPLHF.

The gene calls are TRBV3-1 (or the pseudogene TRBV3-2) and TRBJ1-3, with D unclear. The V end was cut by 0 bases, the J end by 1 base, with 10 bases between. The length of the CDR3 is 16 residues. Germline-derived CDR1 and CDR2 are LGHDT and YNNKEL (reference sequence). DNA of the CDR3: TGTGCCAGCAGCCAAGATCGGGTTGCATCTGGAAACACCATATATTTT. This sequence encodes CASSQDRVASGNTIYF.

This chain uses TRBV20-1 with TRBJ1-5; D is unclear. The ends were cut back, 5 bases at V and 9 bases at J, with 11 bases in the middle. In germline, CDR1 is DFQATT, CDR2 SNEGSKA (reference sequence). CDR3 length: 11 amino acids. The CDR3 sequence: CSAPAGGPQHF. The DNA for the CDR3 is TGCAGTGCTCCGGCCGGAGGGCCCCAGCATTTT.

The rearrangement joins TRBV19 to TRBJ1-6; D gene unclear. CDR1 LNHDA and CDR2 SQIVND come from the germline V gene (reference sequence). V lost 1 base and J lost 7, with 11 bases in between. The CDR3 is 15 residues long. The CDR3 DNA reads TGTGCCAGTAGTATAGGGGTGAGCGAGAATTCACCCCTCCACTTT. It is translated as CASSIGVSENSPLHF.

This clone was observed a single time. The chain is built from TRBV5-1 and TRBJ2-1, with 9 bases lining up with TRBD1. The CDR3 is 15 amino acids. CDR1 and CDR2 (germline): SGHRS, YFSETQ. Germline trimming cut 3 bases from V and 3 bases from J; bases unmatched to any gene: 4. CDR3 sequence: CASSSGTGNYNEQFF. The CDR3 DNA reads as TGCGCCAGCAGCTCCGGGACAGGGAACTACAATGAGCAGTTCTTC.

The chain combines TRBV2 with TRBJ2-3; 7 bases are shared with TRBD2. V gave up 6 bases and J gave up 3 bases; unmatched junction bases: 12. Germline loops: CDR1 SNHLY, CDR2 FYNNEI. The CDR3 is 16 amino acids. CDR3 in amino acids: CASRLGLGGGTDTQYF. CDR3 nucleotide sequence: TGTGCCAGCAGACTTGGACTAGGCGGTGGGACAGATACGCAGTATTTT.

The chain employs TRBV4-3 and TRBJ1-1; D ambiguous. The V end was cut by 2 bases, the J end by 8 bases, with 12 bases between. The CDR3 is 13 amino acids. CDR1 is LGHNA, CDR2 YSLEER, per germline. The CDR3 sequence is CASSQRRTTEAFF. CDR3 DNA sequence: TGCGCCAGCAGCCAAAGACGGACTACCGAAGCTTTCTTT.